This T cell receptor (beta chain) was identified in a study of T cells in Graves' hyperthyroidism and ophthalmopathy. Germline-derived CDR1 and CDR2 are SQVTM and ANQGSEA. The CDR3 spans 13 residues. Trimming removed 8 bases from V and 3 bases from J; junction bases left unmatched: 8. This clonotype was seen at least ten times. Amplified TCR beta CDR3 regions derived from RNA transcripts. Using the HTBI primer set, a first-round RT-PCR was run on the TCR CDR3. TCRdb analysed the multiplex PCR reads with MiXCR anew, one entry per CDR3 protein. The sample includes hundreds of thousands of distinct CDR3 sequences, over 35% of them seen just once.

Sequencing used blood. The chain couples TRBV29-1 to TRBJ1-1; TRBD1 matches at 8 bases. The clonotype comes from a man aged 18 to 30 with Graves' hyperthyroidism. CDR3 sequence (DNA): TGCAGCTACTGGACAGGGCAGGACACTGAAGCTTTCTTT. Protein: CSYWTGQDTEAFF.